This TCR beta chain appears in the sequencing data of a study of T cells in Graves' hyperthyroidism and ophthalmopathy. Study-wide results and caveats: Stable hyperthyroidism was told apart from ophthalmopathy by a model built on 13 V-J features.

It was RNA transcripts that yielded the amplified TCR beta CDR3 regions. The HTBI primer set served for first-round RT-PCR of the TCR CDR3. Via MiXCR, TCRdb re-called the multiplex PCR reads, giving one row per CDR3 protein. The sample consists of about 380,000 distinct CDR3 sequences, less than 20% of them appearing once. This CDR3 is built from 14 residues. The germline V gene has CDR1 MNHEY and CDR2 SVGEGT. V lost 5 bases and J lost 1; bases outside the gene matches: 3. This clonotype was observed at least ten times. The antigen remains unidentified. This sequence was found in a man between 18 and 29 years old with Graves' ophthalmopathy. The chain is built from TRBV6-2 or TRBV6-3 and TRBJ1-1, with 8 bases aligning to TRBD1. Sample: blood. The DNA for the CDR3 is TGTGCCAGCAGTCGGGACAGGTGGAACACTGAAGCTTTCTTT. Amino acids: CASSRDRWNTEAFF.